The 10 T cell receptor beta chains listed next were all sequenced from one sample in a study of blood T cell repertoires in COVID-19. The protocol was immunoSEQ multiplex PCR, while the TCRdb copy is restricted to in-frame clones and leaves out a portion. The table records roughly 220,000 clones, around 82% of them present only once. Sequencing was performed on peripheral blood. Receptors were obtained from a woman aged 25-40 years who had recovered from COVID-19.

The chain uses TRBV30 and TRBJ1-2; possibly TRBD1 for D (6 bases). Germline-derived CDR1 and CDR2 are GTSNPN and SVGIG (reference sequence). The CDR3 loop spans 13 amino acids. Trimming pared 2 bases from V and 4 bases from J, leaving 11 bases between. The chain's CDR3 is CAWSLQGGYGYTF. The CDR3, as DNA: TGTGCCTGGAGTCTACAGGGCGGCTATGGCTACACCTTC.

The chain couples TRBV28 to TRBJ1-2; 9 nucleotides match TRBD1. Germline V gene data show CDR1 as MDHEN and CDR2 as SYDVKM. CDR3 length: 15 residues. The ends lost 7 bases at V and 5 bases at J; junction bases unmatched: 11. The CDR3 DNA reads TGTGCCAGCAACTCAGGGACAGGGCACTTTTATGGCTACACCTTC. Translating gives CASNSGTGHFYGYTF.

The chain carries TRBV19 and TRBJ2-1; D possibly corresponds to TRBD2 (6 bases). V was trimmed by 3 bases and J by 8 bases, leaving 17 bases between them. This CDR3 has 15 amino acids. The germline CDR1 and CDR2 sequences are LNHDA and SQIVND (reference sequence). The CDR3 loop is CASSIWASSADEQFF. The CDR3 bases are TGTGCCAGTAGTATTTGGGCTTCTAGCGCCGATGAGCAGTTCTTC.

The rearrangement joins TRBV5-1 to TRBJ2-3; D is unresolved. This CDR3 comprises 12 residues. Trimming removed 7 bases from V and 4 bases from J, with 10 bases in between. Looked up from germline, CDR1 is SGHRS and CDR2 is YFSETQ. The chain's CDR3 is CASRLGADTQYF. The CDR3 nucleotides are TGCGCCAGCCGGCTAGGAGCAGATACGCAGTATTTT.

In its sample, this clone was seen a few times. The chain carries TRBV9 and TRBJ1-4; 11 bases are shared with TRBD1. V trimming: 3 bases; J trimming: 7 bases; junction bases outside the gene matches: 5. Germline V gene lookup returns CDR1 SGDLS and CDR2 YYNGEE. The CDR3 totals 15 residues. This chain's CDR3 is CASSGSGTGGEKLFF. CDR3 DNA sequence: TGTGCCAGCAGCGGCTCCGGGACAGGGGGTGAAAAACTGTTTTTT.

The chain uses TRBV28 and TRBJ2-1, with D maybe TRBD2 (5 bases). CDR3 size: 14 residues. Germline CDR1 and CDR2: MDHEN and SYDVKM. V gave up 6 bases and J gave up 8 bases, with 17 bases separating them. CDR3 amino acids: CASSSGSQIHEQFF. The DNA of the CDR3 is TGTGCCAGCAGCTCGGGAAGCCAAATCCATGAGCAGTTCTTC.

The CDR3 spells CASSPQEGAVGELFF. The CDR3, as DNA: TGTGCCAGCTCACCACAGGAGGGGGCAGTCGGGGAGCTGTTTTTT. The chain links TRBV18 to TRBJ2-2; D possibly corresponds to TRBD1 (7 bases). V was pared by 1 base and J by 7 bases, with 13 bases between. This CDR3 is 15 amino acids long. Germline CDR1 reads KGHSH; CDR2 reads LQKENI.

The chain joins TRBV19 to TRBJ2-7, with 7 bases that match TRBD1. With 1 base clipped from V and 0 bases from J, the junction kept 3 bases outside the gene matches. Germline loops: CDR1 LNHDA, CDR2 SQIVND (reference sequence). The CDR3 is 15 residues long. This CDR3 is CASSIVAGGSYEQYF. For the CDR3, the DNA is TGTGCCAGTAGTATAGTAGCAGGGGGCTCCTACGAGCAGTACTTC.

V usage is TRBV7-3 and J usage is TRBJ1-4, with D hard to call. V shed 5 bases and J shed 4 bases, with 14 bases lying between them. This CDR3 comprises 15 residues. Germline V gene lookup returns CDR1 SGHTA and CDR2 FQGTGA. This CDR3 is CASSPPPVVNEKLFF. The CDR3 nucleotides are TGTGCCAGCAGCCCACCCCCGGTAGTTAATGAAAAACTGTTTTTT.

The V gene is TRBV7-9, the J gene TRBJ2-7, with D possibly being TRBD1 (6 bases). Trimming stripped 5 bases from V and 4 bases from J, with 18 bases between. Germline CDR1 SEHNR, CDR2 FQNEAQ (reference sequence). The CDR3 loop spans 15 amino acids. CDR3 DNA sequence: TGTGCCAGCAGCCCGGGACACTCCGGTGTGTACGAGCAGTACTTC. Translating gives CASSPGHSGVYEQYF.